Following are 31 T cell receptor beta chains from one sample sequenced in a study of blood T cell repertoires in COVID-19 (dated by TCRdb to about 2020). Library construction relied on the immunoSEQ multiplex PCR assay. The table comes from immuneACCESS by way of TCRdb, which keeps in-frame sequences with V and J called. Part of the clones is missing from these tables; in studies checked, under half for an unresolved V gene and the rest for unknown reasons. A total of approximately 160,000 clones appear in this sample, about 90% of them only once. The ten largest make up 7% of the sample. The sequenced sample consisted of PBMCs or T cells enriched from blood (not recorded which). Receptors originate from a woman aged 50 to 60 who had recovered from COVID-19.

The J gene is TRBJ1-1, the V gene TRBV18; D unresolved. V dropped 1 base and J dropped 1 base, with 10 bases sitting between them. The CDR3 contains 15 residues. CDR1 is KGHSH, CDR2 LQKENI, per germline. The CDR3 reads CASSPQWAGNTEAFF. CDR3 sequence (DNA): TGTGCCAGCTCACCACAATGGGCAGGGAACACTGAAGCTTTCTTT.

This chain uses TRBV6-1 with TRBJ1-4; 7 bases fit TRBD1. Trimming took 3 bases from V and 6 from J; bases not matched to a gene: 4. This CDR3 spans 14 amino acids. The germline gives CDR1 MNHNS, CDR2 SASEGT. The CDR3 nucleotides are TGTGCCAGCAGTGAGGTCAGGGGGTATGAAAAACTGTTTTTT. Encoded protein: CASSEVRGYEKLFF.

This chain joins TRBV2 and TRBJ1-2; no clear D gene. CDR1 is SNHLY and CDR2 is FYNNEI in the germline V gene. The CDR3 length is 14 residues. The V end was cut by 6 bases, the J end by 1 base, with 12 bases between. The CDR3 DNA is TGTGCCAGCAGCCTAACAGAGATTAACTATGGCTACACCTTC. Residues: CASSLTEINYGYTF.

The gene calls are TRBV7-9 and TRBJ2-1; 7 bases fit TRBD1. The V gene end was trimmed by 5 bases and the J gene end by 4 bases; junction bases not matched to a gene: 11. CDR3 length: 16 residues. CDR1 and CDR2 from the germline V gene are SEHNR and FQNEAQ (reference sequence). CDR3 sequence (DNA): TGTGCCAGCAGCGGTTACGACAGGGATCGTTACAATGAGCAGTTCTTC. It encodes CASSGYDRDRYNEQFF.

This chain joins TRBV10-1 and TRBJ2-2; 7 bases are shared with TRBD2. Germline values: CDR1 WNHNN, CDR2 SYGVQD (reference sequence). V was pared by 5 bases and J by 2 bases, with 5 bases of the junction left unmatched. The CDR3 totals 15 residues. DNA for the CDR3: TGCGCCAGCAGTAGCGGGGCTGCCAACACCGGGGAGCTGTTTTTT. It translates to CASSSGAANTGELFF.

V and J are TRBV21-1 and TRBJ1-2; TRBD1 was called by the table and not checked on the DNA. TRBV21-1 is an annotated pseudogene. The CDR3 is made up of 14 amino acids. Written as DNA, the CDR3 is TGTGCCAGCAGAGCGACAGGGGTAGGCTATGGCTACACCTTC. It specifies CASRATGVGYGYTF.

This clone has only one observation. The V call is TRBV3-1 (or the pseudogene TRBV3-2), the J call TRBJ2-7; 10 bases match TRBD2. The CDR3 runs to 18 residues. The germline V gene has CDR1 LGHDT and CDR2 YNNKEL (reference sequence). V shed 4 bases and J 4 bases; nucleotides not matched to a gene: 16. DNA of the CDR3: TGTGCCAGCAGCCTTAAGCCAGCGGGAGGGCTCCTCCTATACGAGCAGTACTTC. Its protein is CASSLKPAGGLLLYEQYF.

This rearrangement joins TRBV6-5 to TRBJ2-1; 7 positions agree with TRBD2. The length of the CDR3 is 15 residues. Germline V gene sequence: CDR1 MNHEY, CDR2 SVGAGI. Trimming at V came to 2 bases and at J to 3 bases, leaving 4 bases not matched to a gene. The DNA of the CDR3 is TGTGCCAGCAGTTACGGGGAGCGGGGCTACAATGAGCAGTTCTTC. This codes for CASSYGERGYNEQFF.

This rearrangement joins TRBV4-1 to TRBJ2-2; TRBD2 might be the D (7 bases). The CDR3 has 16 residues. CDR1 is MGHRA, CDR2 YSYEKL, per germline. Trimming removed 0 bases at V and 6 bases at J, with 14 bases between. DNA for the CDR3: TGCGCCAGCAGCCAAGATGAAGGGGGGGCTGCCGGGGAGCTGTTTTTT. Amino acid sequence: CASSQDEGGAAGELFF.

The J gene is TRBJ1-6, the V gene TRBV5-5, with 12 bases fitting TRBD1. Germline V CDR1 and CDR2: SGHKS, YYEKEE (reference sequence). Trimming took 2 bases from V and 7 from J; bases not matched to a gene: 4. This CDR3 comprises 16 residues. CDR3 sequence (DNA): TGTGCCAGCAGCTTTTGGGACAGGGGGCTGAATTCACCCCTCCACTTT. Protein sequence: CASSFWDRGLNSPLHF.

The rearrangement uses TRBV4-3 and TRBJ2-1; the match to TRBD2 covers 12 bases. The CDR3 has 17 amino acids. V was clipped by 0 bases and J by 8 bases; unmatched bases: 8. From germline, CDR1 is LGHNA and CDR2 YSLEER. CDR3 nucleotide sequence: TGCGCCAGCAGCCAAGAAGAAAGACTAGCGGGAGTGTATGAGCAGTTCTTC. Its translation is CASSQEERLAGVYEQFF.

This clone showed up just a few times. The gene calls are TRBV7-3 and TRBJ2-1; TRBD1 matches 8 bases. Looked up from germline, CDR1 is SGHTA and CDR2 is FQGTGA. The CDR3 runs to 13 residues. Trimming took 5 bases from V and 7 from J; bases not matched to a gene: 4. CDR3 in DNA: TGTGCCAGCAGCGCGGACAGGGCTAATGAGCAGTTCTTC. It codes for CASSADRANEQFF.

This chain connects TRBV5-1 to TRBJ2-7, with TRBD1 matching 9 bases. This CDR3 spans 14 amino acids. Per the germline V gene, CDR1 is SGHRS and CDR2 is YFSETQ. The ends lost 3 bases at V and 2 bases at J; junction bases unmatched: 3. CDR3 residues: CASSSTGGAYEQYF. The CDR3 DNA sequence: TGCGCCAGCAGCTCGACAGGGGGAGCCTACGAGCAGTACTTC.

The chain combines TRBV5-5 with TRBJ1-1; 8 bases map to TRBD1. Germline V gives CDR1 SGHKS, CDR2 YYEKEE (reference sequence). The CDR3 runs 19 residues. J was trimmed by 0 bases and V by 2 bases; bases with no gene match: 15. DNA of the CDR3: TGTGCCAGCAGCTTAGGACAGGGTAAGGTGAAGGGAATGAACACTGAAGCTTTCTTT. Encoded protein: CASSLGQGKVKGMNTEAFF. The full variable domain, completed using reference TRBV5-5 and TRBJ1-1, is DAGVTQSPTHLIKTRGQQVTLRCSPISGHKSVSWYQQVLGQGPQFIFQYYEKEERGRGNFPDRFSARQFPNYSSELNVNALLLGDSALYLCASSLGQGKVKGMNTEAFFGQGTRLTVV.

This sequence joins TRBV30 and TRBJ1-1; D ambiguous. CDR3 length equals 13 residues. CDR1 GTSNPN and CDR2 SVGIG come from the germline V gene (reference sequence). V was pared by 2 bases and J by 1 base, with 8 bases between. CDR3 loop: CAWSKRENTEAFF. Written as DNA, the CDR3 is TGTGCCTGGAGTAAGAGGGAGAACACTGAAGCTTTCTTT.

V and J are TRBV28 and TRBJ1-2; tentatively, D is TRBD1 (5 bases). The CDR3 totals 12 residues. Per the germline V gene, CDR1 is MDHEN and CDR2 is SYDVKM. With 6 bases removed from V and 6 bases from J, the gap between germline ends came to 11 bases. CDR3 in DNA: TGTGCCAGCAGCCCAGGGTGGGATGGCTACACCTTC. Amino acids: CASSPGWDGYTF.

The chain is built from TRBV6-1 and TRBJ1-2, with 7 bases that match TRBD1. CDR3 size: 13 residues. V shed 0 bases, J shed 5 bases, and the junction held 0 bases outside the gene matches. Germline V gene data show CDR1 as MNHNS and CDR2 as SASEGT. The CDR3 coding sequence is TGTGCCAGCAGTGAAGCGGGACAGTATGGCTACACCTTC. This codes for CASSEAGQYGYTF.

The CDR3 region is CASSFRGVDTQYF. In DNA form, the CDR3 reads TGTGCCAGCAGCTTTCGGGGTGTAGATACGCAGTATTTT. The chain carries TRBV7-9 and TRBJ2-3, with D perhaps TRBD2 (5 bases). This CDR3 spans 13 amino acids. Trimming removed 3 bases at V and 5 bases at J, with 9 bases between. Germline V lookup: CDR1 SEHNR, CDR2 FQNEAQ (reference sequence).

J is TRBJ2-7 and V is TRBV29-1; D perhaps matches TRBD1 (6 bases). CDR3 length: 14 residues. V shed 3 bases and J shed 0 bases, with 12 bases lying between them. Germline V gene data show CDR1 as SQVTM and CDR2 as ANQGSEA. The CDR3 loop is CSVEPQGSSYEQYF. The CDR3 DNA reads as TGCAGCGTTGAGCCCCAGGGGAGCTCCTACGAGCAGTACTTC.

The chain has TRBV6-5 and TRBJ2-5; 9 nucleotides align to TRBD2. The CDR3 spans 14 residues. The germline CDR1 and CDR2 sequences are MNHEY and SVGAGI. V lost 4 bases and J lost 4; bases outside the gene matches: 4. The CDR3 spells CASSSPSGTETQYF. As DNA, the CDR3 is TGTGCCAGCAGTTCCCCTAGCGGGACAGAGACCCAGTACTTC.

This clone appeared once. This chain joins TRBV18 and TRBJ1-2; 8 positions match TRBD1. Germline loops: CDR1 KGHSH, CDR2 LQKENI. This CDR3 spans 15 amino acids. With V trimmed by 2 bases and J by 7 bases, 9 bases remained unmatched. The CDR3 nucleotides are TGTGCCAGCTCACCAACCCCGACAGGGGCCGTTGGCTACACCTTC. Residues: CASSPTPTGAVGYTF.

The J gene is TRBJ2-7, the V gene TRBV19; 8 nucleotides line up with TRBD2. Trimming removed 2 bases from V and 6 bases from J; junction bases left unmatched: 6. The CDR3 runs to 14 residues. Germline CDR1 is LNHDA and CDR2 is SQIVND (reference sequence). CDR3 DNA sequence: TGTGCCAGTAGTATACAGAACGGGGGGGGCGAGCAGTACTTC. Translation: CASSIQNGGGEQYF. The full variable domain, in which reference TRBV19 and TRBJ2-7 provide the parts outside the CDR3, is DGGITQSPKYLFRKEGQNVTLSCEQNLNHDAMYWYRQDPGQGLRLIYYSQIVNDFQKGDIAEGYSVSREKKESFPLTVTSAQKNPTAFYLCASSIQNGGGEQYFGPGTRLTVT.

The chain combines TRBV7-2 with TRBJ1-3; 7 nucleotides agree with TRBD1. CDR1 is SGHTA, CDR2 FQGNSA, per germline. CDR3 length: 14 residues. The J segment lost 3 bases and the V segment lost 5 bases, leaving 4 bases of the junction unmatched. The CDR3 is CASSPGQVGNTIYF. The CDR3 DNA reads TGTGCCAGCAGCCCCGGACAGGTTGGAAACACCATATATTTT.

The genes are TRBV5-4 and TRBJ2-2; a possible D gene is TRBD1 (5 bases). Looked up from germline, CDR1 is SGHNT and CDR2 is YYREEE (reference sequence). With 4 bases removed from V and 3 bases from J, the gap between germline ends came to 16 bases. This CDR3 region has 16 residues. The CDR3 loop reads CASSPRRQGYTGELFF. CDR3 nucleotide sequence: TGTGCCAGCAGCCCCCGACGGCAGGGTTACACCGGGGAGCTGTTTTTT.

This sequence joins TRBV24-1 and TRBJ2-2; 11 nucleotides agree with TRBD1. V lost 4 bases, J lost 8 bases, and 11 bases stayed unmatched. The CDR3 contains 17 residues. Germline lookup yields CDR1 KGHDR and CDR2 SFDVKD. The CDR3 spells CATSDALGQGGRGELFF. The CDR3 region has the DNA TGTGCCACCAGTGACGCCTTGGGACAGGGGGGGAGAGGGGAGCTGTTTTTT.

The V and J genes are TRBV27 and TRBJ2-7; D remains unclear. V was shortened by 4 bases and J by 5 bases, with 3 bases between the two germline ends. The CDR3 consists of 10 residues. Germline CDR1 reads MNHEY; CDR2 reads SMNVEV (reference sequence). Here the CDR3 DNA reads TGTGCCAGCAGTTCCGACGAGCAGTACTTC. Translated, it gives CASSSDEQYF.

This clone was seen only once. CDR3 region: CASSLRGTSGSYEQYF. CDR3 in DNA: TGCGCCAGCAGCTTACGAGGGACTAGCGGGAGTTACGAGCAGTACTTC. The chain is built from TRBV5-1 and TRBJ2-7; 14 bases align to TRBD2. The CDR3 is 16 amino acids. Germline values: CDR1 SGHRS, CDR2 YFSETQ. V shed 2 bases, J shed 4 bases, and the junction held 5 bases outside the gene matches.

The chain is built from TRBV30 and TRBJ2-1; D is possibly TRBD2 (7 bases). The germline V gene encodes CDR1 GTSNPN and CDR2 SVGIG (reference sequence). The CDR3 contains 13 residues. Trimming stripped 1 base from V and 12 bases from J, with 16 bases between. The CDR3 bases are TGTGCCTGGAGTGGGGGGGCTAGCGGAGGGCAGTTCTTC. This encodes CAWSGGASGGQFF.

There are a few counts of this clone. The chain joins TRBV28 to TRBJ1-5; D is uncertain. Trimming shortened V by 7 bases and J by 3 bases, and 16 bases separated the two germline ends. There are 15 residues in the CDR3. CDR1 and CDR2 (germline): MDHEN, SYDVKM. DNA of the CDR3: TGTGCCAGCATTCTCTCGGGAGGAGTCAATCAGCCCCAGCATTTT. It codes for CASILSGGVNQPQHF.

In its sample, this clone was seen once. The rearrangement uses TRBV19 and TRBJ2-5, with D possibly TRBD2 on 5 matching bases. This CDR3 spans 15 amino acids. CDR1 LNHDA and CDR2 SQIVND come from the germline V gene (reference sequence). V shed 3 bases and J shed 3 bases, with 14 bases lying between them. The CDR3 loop reads CASSMTGMSEETQYF. The CDR3 bases are TGTGCCAGTAGTATGACGGGAATGTCCGAAGAGACCCAGTACTTC. Full variable domain (missing parts from reference TRBV19 and TRBJ2-5): DGGITQSPKYLFRKEGQNVTLSCEQNLNHDAMYWYRQDPGQGLRLIYYSQIVNDFQKGDIAEGYSVSREKKESFPLTVTSAQKNPTAFYLCASSMTGMSEETQYFGPGTRLLVL.

V usage is TRBV11-2 and J usage is TRBJ2-2, with D perhaps TRBD2 (5 bases). The CDR3 has 13 residues. CDR1 and CDR2 from the germline V gene are SGHAT and FQNNGV. Trimming shortened V by 4 bases and J by 6 bases, and 9 bases separated the two germline ends. The CDR3 DNA reads as TGTGCCAGCAGCTCGCGGACTGCCGGGGAGCTGTTTTTT. This encodes CASSSRTAGELFF.